What follows is one T cell receptor beta chain and its context. One end of the junction varies from germline; a read error may be responsible. This CDR3 spans 12 amino acids. Germline V gives CDR1 MDHEN, CDR2 SYDVKM. TCRdb called the RT-PCR reads again in MiXCR, with one record for every CDR3 protein. This table has fewer than 800,000 distinct CDR3 sequences, about 14% appearing once. The sequenced sample consisted of memory CD4+ T cells from blood. The rearrangement links TRBV28 to TRBJ1-2; no reliable D call. The sequence was obtained from a female donor in good health, serving as a healthy control. CDR3 DNA sequence: TGTACCAGCAGTCCCGAATCCTATGGCTACACCTTC. This gives the protein CTSSPESYGYTF.